The sequence of this T cell receptor beta chain was determined in a study of blood T cell repertoires in COVID-19. Study context: Whether acute or convalescent, the COVID-19 samples came from the United States, Italy and Spain.

Individuals drawn from approximately 26 US areas were about 18 to 95 years old. The recovered donors of Cohort 3 showed two negative PCRs, clearance, or symptom resolution. There are 12 residues in the CDR3. The V gene lost 10 bases and the J gene lost 0 bases, with 9 bases spanning the gap. The germline V gene has CDR1 MNHEY and CDR2 SVGAGI. In the authors' methods: Reference gene primer amplification in the assay estimated nucleated cell counts. TCRdb's copy holds only in-frame clones and misses some; the assay was immunoSEQ multiplex PCR. Clonal size and the V and J genes are those of that table, whereas D and trimming came from the DNA. Of around 450,000 clones listed, about nine tenths are singletons.

The sample was PBMCs or T cells enriched from blood (not recorded which). This clonotype was obtained from a woman between 18 and 29 years old who had recovered from COVID-19. The chain links TRBV6-5 to TRBJ2-5, with D perhaps TRBD2 (5 bases). The CDR3 loop reads CATHGDQETQYF. The CDR3 DNA follows: TGTGCCACCCACGGGGACCAAGAGACCCAGTACTTC.